Sequencing of this T cell receptor (beta chain) was carried out in a study of T-cell memory formation after mild COVID-19. The study's findings and limits: Detection of some responders pre-infection suggested pre-existing cross-reactive memory T cells participated. CM and EM subsets held most contracting CD4+ clones; EMRA held CD8+ ones.

At least ten counts were recorded for this clonotype. Its antigen is unknown. Amplification by 5'RACE using constant-segment primers produced TCR alpha and TCR beta cDNA libraries that carried sample barcodes and UMIs. TCRdb re-called the 5' RACE reads with MiXCR, one entry per CDR3 protein. In the table there are 200,000 or so distinct CDR3 sequences, around 19% of which are singletons. Germline V gene data show CDR1 as MNHNY and CDR2 as SVGAGI (reference sequence). V lost 2 bases, J lost 5 bases, and 13 bases lay in between. The CDR3 sequence is 15 residues long. Sequences were obtained from PBMCs or a T cell subset sorted from them (not recorded which). The TCR comes from an adult woman who had mild COVID-19 (a few samples of this study predate the infection). Cell type and time point are not known. The chain couples TRBV6-6 to TRBJ2-1, with D perhaps matching TRBD1 (6 bases). The DNA of the CDR3 is TGTGCCAGCAGTTACCTGCCCGGGACAAACAATGAGCAGTTCTTC. Protein: CASSYLPGTNNEQFF.